Listed below are T cell receptor beta chains from one sample, sequenced in a study of monozygotic twins with inflammatory bowel disease. For each CDR3 protein, TCRdb gives one entry from its re-call of the 5' RACE reads, without DNA. The table lists about 41,000 distinct CDR3 sequences, with less than 6.5% in the top ten. The source material was blood. All receptors derive from a human donor with ulcerative colitis or Crohn's disease, or a healthy co-twin of an affected twin (not recorded which). Both conserved end residues are part of each CDR3. Fields, in order: clone size, V gene, J gene, CDR3 length, CDR3 protein. Rows may omit the clone size; those that give it use once, few, many or a size class.

clone_size: NA
v_call: TRBV9
j_call: TRBJ1-3
cdr3_length: 14
cdr3_aa: CASSAQGTGNTIYF

clone_size: NA
v_call: TRBV9
j_call: TRBJ1-4
cdr3_length: 16
cdr3_aa: CASSANQGYEREKLFF

clone_size: NA
v_call: TRBV20-1
j_call: TRBJ1-4
cdr3_length: 15
cdr3_aa: CSASRTGLTNEKLFF

clone_size: NA
v_call: TRBV7-8
j_call: TRBJ1-4
cdr3_length: 14
cdr3_aa: CASSSGGVWEKLFF

clone_size: NA
v_call: TRBV6-5
j_call: TRBJ1-1
cdr3_length: 13
cdr3_aa: CASSRQGGTEAFF

clone_size: NA
v_call: TRBV5-1
j_call: TRBJ1-4
cdr3_length: 16
cdr3_aa: CASSRTPSATNEKLFF

clone_size: NA
v_call: TRBV20-1
j_call: TRBJ2-5
cdr3_length: 11
cdr3_aa: CSLWEKETQYF

clone_size: NA
v_call: TRBV28
j_call: TRBJ2-7
cdr3_length: 15
cdr3_aa: CASRSTSKSSYEQYF

clone_size: NA
v_call: TRBV4-1
j_call: TRBJ2-1
cdr3_length: 15
cdr3_aa: CASSQGGGLSNEQFF

clone_size: NA
v_call: TRBV5-5
j_call: TRBJ2-1
cdr3_length: 15
cdr3_aa: CASSLNGVRVDEQFF

clone_size: NA
v_call: TRBV6-2/TRBV6-3
j_call: TRBJ1-6
cdr3_length: 15
cdr3_aa: CASSKDSSYNSPLHF

clone_size: NA
v_call: TRBV30
j_call: TRBJ1-3
cdr3_length: 14
cdr3_aa: CAWTRDFSGNTIYF

clone_size: NA
v_call: TRBV11-2
j_call: TRBJ2-1
cdr3_length: 19
cdr3_aa: CASSPVLGTSGSSYNEQFF

clone_size: NA
v_call: TRBV12-3/TRBV12-4
j_call: TRBJ2-1
cdr3_length: 15
cdr3_aa: CASSLDSFTYNEQFF

clone_size: NA
v_call: TRBV24-1
j_call: TRBJ2-7
cdr3_length: 14
cdr3_aa: CATSDSRKNHEQYF

clone_size: NA
v_call: TRBV7-6
j_call: TRBJ2-5
cdr3_length: 17
cdr3_aa: CASSLAGTSGGGVSQYF

clone_size: NA
v_call: TRBV29-1
j_call: TRBJ2-5
cdr3_length: 17
cdr3_aa: CSVQTSTGWRMDGTQYF

clone_size: NA
v_call: TRBV5-6
j_call: TRBJ2-3
cdr3_length: 15
cdr3_aa: CASSSFRMDLLTQYF

clone_size: medium-sized
v_call: TRBV6-2/TRBV6-3
j_call: TRBJ2-1
cdr3_length: 14
cdr3_aa: CASSRHPPYNEQFF

clone_size: medium-sized
v_call: TRBV12-3/TRBV12-4
j_call: TRBJ2-3
cdr3_length: 14
cdr3_aa: CASSLVAVTDTQYF

clone_size: NA
v_call: TRBV6-1
j_call: TRBJ2-1
cdr3_length: 16
cdr3_aa: CASHRASVSSYNEQFF

clone_size: NA
v_call: TRBV5-4
j_call: TRBJ2-3
cdr3_length: 18
cdr3_aa: CASSLGLSGIPSTDTQYF

clone_size: NA
v_call: TRBV28
j_call: TRBJ1-1
cdr3_length: 12
cdr3_aa: CASQALNTEAFF

clone_size: NA
v_call: TRBV12-3/TRBV12-4
j_call: TRBJ1-6
cdr3_length: 14
cdr3_aa: CASSPGRRDSPLHF

clone_size: NA
v_call: TRBV13
j_call: TRBJ2-7
cdr3_length: 13
cdr3_aa: CASSLNAVYEQYF

clone_size: NA
v_call: TRBV5-1
j_call: TRBJ2-7
cdr3_length: 15
cdr3_aa: CASSLATYRSYEQYF

clone_size: NA
v_call: TRBV28
j_call: TRBJ2-7
cdr3_length: 15
cdr3_aa: CASSLSGGLPYEQYF

clone_size: NA
v_call: TRBV15
j_call: TRBJ2-2
cdr3_length: 16
cdr3_aa: CATSRDAGSNTGELFF

clone_size: NA
v_call: TRBV6-6
j_call: TRBJ1-1
cdr3_length: 12
cdr3_aa: CASTLRAGKAFF

clone_size: NA
v_call: TRBV2
j_call: TRBJ2-5
cdr3_length: 16
cdr3_aa: CASRPGTNSRQETQYF

clone_size: NA
v_call: TRBV14
j_call: TRBJ2-7
cdr3_length: 15
cdr3_aa: CASSQALGHNYEQYF

clone_size: NA
v_call: TRBV20-1
j_call: TRBJ2-7
cdr3_length: 13
cdr3_aa: CSAIRPGLAEQYF

clone_size: NA
v_call: TRBV10-3
j_call: TRBJ2-5
cdr3_length: 17
cdr3_aa: CAISEPPGQGAEKTQYF

clone_size: NA
v_call: TRBV19
j_call: TRBJ2-2
cdr3_length: 18
cdr3_aa: CASTLRVAGSTNTGELFF

clone_size: NA
v_call: TRBV4-1
j_call: TRBJ1-1
cdr3_length: 15
cdr3_aa: CASSQALQGGTEAFF

clone_size: NA
v_call: TRBV19
j_call: TRBJ1-3
cdr3_length: 14
cdr3_aa: CASSDTISGNTIYF

clone_size: NA
v_call: TRBV28
j_call: TRBJ2-1
cdr3_length: 15
cdr3_aa: CASSSGTGYLDEQFF

clone_size: NA
v_call: TRBV12-3/TRBV12-4
j_call: TRBJ2-1
cdr3_length: 17
cdr3_aa: CASSRPMTSFSYNEQFF

clone_size: NA
v_call: TRBV5-6
j_call: TRBJ1-1
cdr3_length: 15
cdr3_aa: CASSHGSPVNTEAFF

clone_size: NA
v_call: TRBV5-1
j_call: TRBJ1-4
cdr3_length: 15
cdr3_aa: CASSPLEGFNEKLFF

clone_size: NA
v_call: TRBV7-8
j_call: TRBJ2-7
cdr3_length: 13
cdr3_aa: CASSLRVLYEQYF